The next 18 T cell receptor beta chains were all read from a single sample in a study of cytomegalovirus exposure and HLA in healthy donors (dated by TCRdb to the late 2010s). Library method: the immunoSEQ multiplex PCR assay. TCRdb took this table from immuneACCESS and kept in-frame rearrangements with V and J called. Such tables lack part of the clones; where checked against another copy, unresolved V genes explain under half of the gap, and the rest is unexplained. This sample has a few hundred thousand clones in its table, and just over 85% of those were observed once. Around 0.8% of the sample is held by the ten biggest clonotypes. Sequencing was performed on PBMCs. These TCRs come from a woman in her late teens or twenties in good health and CMV-seronegative.

This clone was found once. The rearrangement joins TRBV29-1 to TRBJ2-5, with D maybe TRBD2 (6 bases). With 6 bases removed from V and 2 bases from J, the gap between germline ends came to 13 bases. Germline V gene lookup returns CDR1 SQVTM and CDR2 ANQGSEA. The CDR3 consists of 13 residues. The CDR3 protein is CSVDPGTQETQYF. The CDR3 nucleotides are TGCAGCGTGGACCCCGGGACTCAAGAGACCCAGTACTTC.

The CDR3, as DNA: TGTGCCAGCAGTGCCCGACAGGGCTACGAGCAGTACTTC. Protein product: CASSARQGYEQYF. This rearrangement joins TRBV6-5 to TRBJ2-7; 7 bases agree with TRBD1. This CDR3 has 13 amino acids. The V segment lost 5 bases and the J segment 3 bases; nucleotides outside the gene matches: 4. CDR1 and CDR2 (germline): MNHEY, SVGAGI.

CDR3 sequence reads: CASSSRWTDYGYTF. CDR3 DNA: TGTGCCAGCAGTTCGCGATGGACTGACTATGGCTACACCTTC. The chain joins TRBV27 to TRBJ1-2; no reliable D call. V lost 4 bases, J lost 3 bases, and 12 bases lay in between. The CDR3 has 14 residues. Germline V gene sequence: CDR1 MNHEY, CDR2 SMNVEV (reference sequence).

This sequence joins TRBV7-2 and TRBJ2-1; 8 bases map to TRBD2. V lost 2 bases, J lost 0 bases, and 3 bases stayed unmatched. Germline CDR1 SGHTA, CDR2 FQGNSA. This CDR3 region has 16 residues. The CDR3 coding sequence is TGTGCCAGCAGCTTACTAAGCGGGAGCTCCTACAATGAGCAGTTCTTC. The encoded protein is CASSLLSGSSYNEQFF.

The chain recombines TRBV4-3 with TRBJ1-5; 10 bases are shared with TRBD1. The germline CDR1 and CDR2 sequences are LGHNA and YSLEER. Germline trimming cut 3 bases from V and 7 bases from J; bases unmatched to any gene: 3. This CDR3 is built from 14 residues. CDR3 sequence: CASSHGQGGQPQHF. CDR3 coding DNA: TGCGCCAGCAGCCACGGACAGGGGGGCCAGCCCCAGCATTTT.

V is TRBV11-2 and J is TRBJ2-2; 13 bases fit TRBD2. There are 15 residues in the CDR3. V shed 5 bases, J shed 7 bases, and the junction held 4 bases outside the gene matches. Germline V gives CDR1 SGHAT, CDR2 FQNNGV. The CDR3 is CASSRTSGSGGELFF. The CDR3, as DNA: TGTGCCAGCAGCCGGACTAGCGGGAGTGGCGGGGAGCTGTTTTTT.

This rearrangement joins TRBV6-1 to TRBJ2-1; D remains unclear. Looked up from germline, CDR1 is MNHNS and CDR2 is SASEGT. Trimming removed 6 bases at V and 0 bases at J, with 12 bases between. CDR3 length equals 15 residues. The CDR3 sequence: CASSLPGPSYNEQFF. The CDR3 nucleotides read TGTGCCAGCAGCCTCCCAGGCCCCTCCTACAATGAGCAGTTCTTC.

The chain links TRBV7-3 to TRBJ2-1, with D possibly matching TRBD2 (6 bases). Germline V gene lookup returns CDR1 SGHTA and CDR2 FQGTGA. The CDR3 has 14 amino acids. The V end lost 4 bases, the J end lost 6 bases, and 13 bases lay between the germline ends. The CDR3 DNA is TGTGCCAGCAGCTCCCAACTAGCCCCCAATGAGCAGTTCTTC. Residues: CASSSQLAPNEQFF.

A word on this clone: Within the sample, other DNA sequences also encode this same CDR3. This chain uses TRBV9 with TRBJ2-2; 8 nucleotides line up with TRBD1. This CDR3 has 15 amino acids. V dropped 2 bases and J dropped 2; count of bases not matched to a gene: 2. Germline V gene sequence: CDR1 SGDLS, CDR2 YYNGEE. The CDR3 DNA reads TGTGCCAGCAGCGTCGGACAGGGAAACACCGGGGAGCTGTTTTTT. Its translation: CASSVGQGNTGELFF.

The chain couples TRBV7-2 to TRBJ2-7; 7 bases match TRBD1. The germline V gene encodes CDR1 SGHTA and CDR2 FQGNSA. V lost 4 bases to trimming and J lost 3 bases; unmatched junction nucleotides: 9. The CDR3 spans 15 residues. The CDR3 region is CASSSPGTANYEQYF. The CDR3 DNA reads TGTGCCAGCAGCTCGCCCGGGACAGCAAACTACGAGCAGTACTTC. Supplemented by reference TRBV7-2 and TRBJ2-7, the full variable domain reads GAGVSQSPSNKVTEKGKDVELRCDPISGHTALYWYRQSLGQGLEFLIYFQGNSAPDKSGLPSDRFSAERTGGSVSTLTIQRTQQEDSAVYLCASSSPGTANYEQYFGPGTRLTVT.

The chain links TRBV7-2 to TRBJ2-1; 9 bases align to TRBD2. The CDR3 is made up of 15 amino acids. V lost 5 bases and J lost 7; bases outside the gene matches: 9. Germline CDR1 SGHTA, CDR2 FQGNSA. The CDR3 reads CASSGMSGRKNEQFF. CDR3 coding DNA: TGTGCCAGCAGCGGCATGAGCGGGAGGAAAAATGAGCAGTTCTTC. Using reference TRBV7-2 and TRBJ2-1 for the parts outside the CDR3, the full variable domain is GAGVSQSPSNKVTEKGKDVELRCDPISGHTALYWYRQSLGQGLEFLIYFQGNSAPDKSGLPSDRFSAERTGGSVSTLTIQRTQQEDSAVYLCASSGMSGRKNEQFFGPGTRLTVL.

The rearrangement links TRBV9 to TRBJ2-5, with 7 bases fitting TRBD1. The CDR3 extends over 13 amino acids. Germline lookup yields CDR1 SGDLS and CDR2 YYNGEE. Trimming removed 7 bases from V and 2 bases from J; junction bases left unmatched: 5. CDR3 bases: TGTGCCAGCGGGACAGCCGTGCAAGAGACCCAGTACTTC. Its protein is CASGTAVQETQYF. The full variable domain, its missing parts supplied by reference TRBV9 and TRBJ2-5, is DSGVTQTPKHLITATGQRVTLRCSPRSGDLSVYWYQQSLDQGLQFLIQYYNGEERAKGNILERFSAQQFPDLHSELNLSSLELGDSALYFCASGTAVQETQYFGPGTRLLVL.

This clone was observed a handful of times. This chain links TRBV27 with TRBJ2-7; a possible D gene is TRBD2 (6 bases). In germline, CDR1 is MNHEY, CDR2 SMNVEV (reference sequence). This CDR3 comprises 14 residues. The V end lost 4 bases, the J end lost 1 base, and 11 bases lay between the germline ends. In nucleotides, the CDR3 is TGTGCCAGCAGTTCGGGACTGGGGTCCTACGAGCAGTACTTC. Its protein product is CASSSGLGSYEQYF.

Points on this clone: The identical CDR3 is also encoded by other nucleotide sequences in the sample. CDR3 amino acids: CASSSRGLGTEAFF. The CDR3 DNA reads as TGTGCCAGCAGTTCCAGGGGGCTTGGGACTGAAGCTTTCTTT. This rearrangement joins TRBV27 to TRBJ1-1; TRBD1 aligns across 8 bases. The CDR3 is made up of 14 amino acids. CDR1 is MNHEY and CDR2 is SMNVEV in the germline V gene (reference sequence). The junction had 6 bases not matched to a gene; V was cut back by 4 bases and J by 5 bases.

V gene TRBV7-8 combines with J gene TRBJ1-4, with unresolved D. Germline-derived CDR1 and CDR2 are SGHVS and FQNEAQ. The CDR3 covers 11 residues. Trimming removed 5 bases from V and 8 bases from J, with 6 bases in between. CDR3 nucleotides: TGTGCCAGCAGCCCTAGCGAAAAACTGTTTTTT. The encoded protein is CASSPSEKLFF.

The sample holds a few counts of this clone. The chain couples TRBV7-3 to TRBJ2-7, with a possible D match to TRBD2 (5 bases). V lost 5 bases, J lost 2 bases, and 16 bases lay in between. The CDR3 extends over 15 amino acids. Germline V gene data show CDR1 as SGHTA and CDR2 as FQGTGA. In DNA, the CDR3 is TGTGCCAGCAGCCTCCAAAGCGGAGGTACCTACGAGCAGTACTTC. It yields the protein CASSLQSGGTYEQYF.

The V gene is TRBV11-2, the J gene TRBJ2-1; TRBD2 agrees at 14 bases. This CDR3 contains 18 residues. Germline lookup yields CDR1 SGHAT and CDR2 FQNNGV. V trimming: 5 bases; J trimming: 9 bases; junction bases outside the gene matches: 15. CDR3 sequence reads: CASSPLRTSGRRWGEQFF. CDR3 DNA sequence: TGTGCCAGCAGCCCACTTAGGACTAGCGGGAGGAGATGGGGTGAGCAGTTCTTC.

The chain recombines TRBV29-1 with TRBJ2-1; weak D call: TRBD2 (5 bases). CDR1 is SQVTM and CDR2 is ANQGSEA in the germline V gene. The CDR3 totals 14 residues. Trimming removed 4 bases from V and 0 bases from J, with 10 bases in between. This CDR3 is CSVVPGGSYNEQFF. CDR3 coding DNA: TGCAGCGTTGTCCCCGGAGGCTCCTACAATGAGCAGTTCTTC.